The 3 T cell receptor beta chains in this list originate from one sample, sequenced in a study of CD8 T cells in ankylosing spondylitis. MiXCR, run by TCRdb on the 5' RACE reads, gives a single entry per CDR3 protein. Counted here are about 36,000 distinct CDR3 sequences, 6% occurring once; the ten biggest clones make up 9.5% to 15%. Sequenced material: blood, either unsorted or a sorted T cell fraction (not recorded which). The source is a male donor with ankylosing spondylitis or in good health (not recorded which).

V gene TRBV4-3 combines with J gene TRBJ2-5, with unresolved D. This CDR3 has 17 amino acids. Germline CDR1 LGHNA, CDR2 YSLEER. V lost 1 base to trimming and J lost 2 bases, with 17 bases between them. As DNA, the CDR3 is TGCGCCAGCAGCCAAGGAGTGGTTGGTCGCGGACAAGAGACCCAGTACTTC. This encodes CASSQGVVGRGQETQYF.

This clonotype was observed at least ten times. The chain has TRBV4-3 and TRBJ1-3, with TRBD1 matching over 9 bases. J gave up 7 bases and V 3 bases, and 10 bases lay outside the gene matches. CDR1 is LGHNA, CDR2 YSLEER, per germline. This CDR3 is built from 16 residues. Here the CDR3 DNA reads TGCGCCAGCAGCCACGGGGGACGCGGGACAGGGAACACCATATATTTT. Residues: CASSHGGRGTGNTIYF.

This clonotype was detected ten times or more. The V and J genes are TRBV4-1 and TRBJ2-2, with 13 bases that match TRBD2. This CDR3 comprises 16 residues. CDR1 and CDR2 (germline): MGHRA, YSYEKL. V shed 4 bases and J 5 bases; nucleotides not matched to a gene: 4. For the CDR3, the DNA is TGCGCCAGCAGCCGGACTAGCGGGAGCACGACCGGGGAGCTGTTTTTT. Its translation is CASSRTSGSTTGELFF.